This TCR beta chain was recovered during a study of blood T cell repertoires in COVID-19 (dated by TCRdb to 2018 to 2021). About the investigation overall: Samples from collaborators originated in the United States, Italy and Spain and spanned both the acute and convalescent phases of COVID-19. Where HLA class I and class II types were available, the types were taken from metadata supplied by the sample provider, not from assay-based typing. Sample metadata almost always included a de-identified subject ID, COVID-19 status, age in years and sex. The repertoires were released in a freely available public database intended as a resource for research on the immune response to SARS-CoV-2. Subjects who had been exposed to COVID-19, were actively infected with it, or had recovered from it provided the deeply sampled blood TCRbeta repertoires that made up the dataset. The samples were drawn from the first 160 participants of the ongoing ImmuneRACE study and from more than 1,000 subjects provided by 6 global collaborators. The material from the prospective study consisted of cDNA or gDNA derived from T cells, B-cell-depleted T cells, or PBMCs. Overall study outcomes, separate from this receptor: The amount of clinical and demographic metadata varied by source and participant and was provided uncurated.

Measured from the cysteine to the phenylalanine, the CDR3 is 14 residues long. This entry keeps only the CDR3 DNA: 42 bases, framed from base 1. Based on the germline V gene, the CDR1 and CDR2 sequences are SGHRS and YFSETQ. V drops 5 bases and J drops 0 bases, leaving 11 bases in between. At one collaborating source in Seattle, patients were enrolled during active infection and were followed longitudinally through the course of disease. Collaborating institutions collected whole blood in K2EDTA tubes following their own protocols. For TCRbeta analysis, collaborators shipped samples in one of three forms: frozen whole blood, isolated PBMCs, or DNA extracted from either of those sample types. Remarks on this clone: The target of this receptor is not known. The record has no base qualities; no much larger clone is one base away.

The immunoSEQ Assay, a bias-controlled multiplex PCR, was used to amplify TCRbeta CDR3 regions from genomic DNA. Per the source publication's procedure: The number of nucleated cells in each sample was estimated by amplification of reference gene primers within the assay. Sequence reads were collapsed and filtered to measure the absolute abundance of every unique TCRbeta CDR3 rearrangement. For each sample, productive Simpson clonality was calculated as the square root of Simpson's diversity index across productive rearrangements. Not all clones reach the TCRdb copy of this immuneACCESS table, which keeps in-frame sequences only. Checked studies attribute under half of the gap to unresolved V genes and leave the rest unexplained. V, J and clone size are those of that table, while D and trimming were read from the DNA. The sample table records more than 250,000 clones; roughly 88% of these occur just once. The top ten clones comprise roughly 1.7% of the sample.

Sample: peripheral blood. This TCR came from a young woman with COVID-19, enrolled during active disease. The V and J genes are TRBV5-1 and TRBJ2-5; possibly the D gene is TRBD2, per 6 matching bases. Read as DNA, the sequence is TGCGCCAGCAGGGGGGGTGTGAACCAAGAGACCCAGTACTTC. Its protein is CASRGGVNQETQYF. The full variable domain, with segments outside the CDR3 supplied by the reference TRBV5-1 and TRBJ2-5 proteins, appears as KAGVTQTPRYLIKTRGQQVTLSCSPISGHRSVSWYQQTPGQGLQFLFEYFSETQRNKGNFPGRFSGRQFSNSRSEMNVSTLELGDSALYLCASRGGVNQETQYFGPGTRLLVL.